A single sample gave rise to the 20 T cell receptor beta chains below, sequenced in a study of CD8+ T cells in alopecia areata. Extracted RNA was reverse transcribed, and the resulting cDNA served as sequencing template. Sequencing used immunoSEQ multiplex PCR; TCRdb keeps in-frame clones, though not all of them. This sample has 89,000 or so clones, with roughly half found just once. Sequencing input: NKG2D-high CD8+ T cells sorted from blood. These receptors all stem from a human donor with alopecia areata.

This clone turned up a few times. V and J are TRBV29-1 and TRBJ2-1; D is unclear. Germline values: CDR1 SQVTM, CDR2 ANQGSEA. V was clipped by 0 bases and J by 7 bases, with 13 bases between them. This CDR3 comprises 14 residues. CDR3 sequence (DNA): TGCAGCGTTGAAGATCAAGGCCCTGGGAATGAGCAGTTCTTC. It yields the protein CSVEDQGPGNEQFF.

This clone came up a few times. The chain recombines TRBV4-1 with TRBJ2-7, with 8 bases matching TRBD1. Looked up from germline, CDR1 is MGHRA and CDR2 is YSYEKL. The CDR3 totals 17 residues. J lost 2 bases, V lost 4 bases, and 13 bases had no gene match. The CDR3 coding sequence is TGCGCCAGCAGCCTTGCAGATCGAGGACAGGGAACCTACGAGCAGTACTTC. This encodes CASSLADRGQGTYEQYF.

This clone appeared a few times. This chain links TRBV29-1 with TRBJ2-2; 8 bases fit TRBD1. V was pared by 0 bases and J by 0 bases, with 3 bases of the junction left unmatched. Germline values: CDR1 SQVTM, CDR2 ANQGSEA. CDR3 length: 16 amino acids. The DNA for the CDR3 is TGCAGCGTTGAAGATCGGGGACAGGCGAACACCGGGGAGCTGTTTTTT. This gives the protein CSVEDRGQANTGELFF.

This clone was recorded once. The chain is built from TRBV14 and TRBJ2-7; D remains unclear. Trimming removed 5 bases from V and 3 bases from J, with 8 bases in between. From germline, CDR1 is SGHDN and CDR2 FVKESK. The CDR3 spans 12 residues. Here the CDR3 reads CASSGPYYEQYF. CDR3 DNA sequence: TGTGCCAGCAGCGGGCCTTACTACGAGCAGTACTTC.

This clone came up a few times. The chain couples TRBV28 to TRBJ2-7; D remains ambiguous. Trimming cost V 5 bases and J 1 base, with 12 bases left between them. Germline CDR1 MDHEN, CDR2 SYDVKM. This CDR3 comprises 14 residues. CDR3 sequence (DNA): TGTGCCAGCAGTCTCATCGCGGATTCCTACGAGCAGTACTTC. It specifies CASSLIADSYEQYF.

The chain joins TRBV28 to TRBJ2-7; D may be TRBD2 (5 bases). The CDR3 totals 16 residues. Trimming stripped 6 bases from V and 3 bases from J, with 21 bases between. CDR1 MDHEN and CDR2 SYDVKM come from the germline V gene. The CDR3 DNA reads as TGTGCCAGCAGCCTGAGCGGTGGCGGAGGCTACTACGAGCAGTACTTC. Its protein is CASSLSGGGGYYEQYF.

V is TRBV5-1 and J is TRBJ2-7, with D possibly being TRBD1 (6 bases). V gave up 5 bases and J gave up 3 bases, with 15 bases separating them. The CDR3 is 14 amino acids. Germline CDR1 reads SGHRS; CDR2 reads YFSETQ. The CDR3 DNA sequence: TGCGCCAGCAGGGAGTGGGACAACGACTACGAGCAGTACTTC. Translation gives CASREWDNDYEQYF.

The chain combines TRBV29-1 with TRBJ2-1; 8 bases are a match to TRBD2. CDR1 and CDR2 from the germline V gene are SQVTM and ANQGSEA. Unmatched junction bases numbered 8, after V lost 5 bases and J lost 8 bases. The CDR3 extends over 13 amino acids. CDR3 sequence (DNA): TGCAGCGTTCCTGGACTAGCAGTGGATGAGCAGTTCTTC. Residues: CSVPGLAVDEQFF.

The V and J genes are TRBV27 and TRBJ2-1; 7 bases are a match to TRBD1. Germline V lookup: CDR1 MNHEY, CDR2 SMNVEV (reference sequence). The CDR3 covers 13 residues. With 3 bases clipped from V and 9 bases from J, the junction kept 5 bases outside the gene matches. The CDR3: CASSFQKGAEQFF. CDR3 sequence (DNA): TGTGCCAGCAGTTTCCAGAAGGGGGCTGAGCAGTTCTTC.

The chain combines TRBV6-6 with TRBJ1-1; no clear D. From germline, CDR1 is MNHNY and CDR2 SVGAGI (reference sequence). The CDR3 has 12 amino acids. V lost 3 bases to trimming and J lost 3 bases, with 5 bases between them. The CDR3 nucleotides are TGTGCCAGCAGTTATGAGTACACTGAAGCTTTCTTT. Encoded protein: CASSYEYTEAFF.

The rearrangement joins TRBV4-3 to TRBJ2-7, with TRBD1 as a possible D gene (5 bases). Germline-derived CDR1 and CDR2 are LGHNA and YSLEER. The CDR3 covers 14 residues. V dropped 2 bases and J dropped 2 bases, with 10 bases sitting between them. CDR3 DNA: TGCGCCAGCAGCCAACTTGGACAAGCCTACGAGCAGTACTTC. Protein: CASSQLGQAYEQYF.

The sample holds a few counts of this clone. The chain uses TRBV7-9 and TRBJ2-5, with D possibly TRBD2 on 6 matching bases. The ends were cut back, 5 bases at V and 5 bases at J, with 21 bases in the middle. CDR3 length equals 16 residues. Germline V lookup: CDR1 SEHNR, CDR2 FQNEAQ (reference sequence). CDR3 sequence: CASSIMRVAGQETQYF. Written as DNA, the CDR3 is TGTGCCAGCAGCATCATGAGGGTCGCGGGGCAGGAGACCCAGTACTTC.

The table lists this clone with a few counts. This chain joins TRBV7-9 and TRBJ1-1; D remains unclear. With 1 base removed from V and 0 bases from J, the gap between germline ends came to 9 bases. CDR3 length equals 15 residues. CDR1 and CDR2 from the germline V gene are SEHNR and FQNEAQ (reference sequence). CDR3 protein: CASSLEGPLNTEAFF. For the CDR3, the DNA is TGTGCCAGCAGCTTAGAAGGACCCTTGAACACTGAAGCTTTCTTT.

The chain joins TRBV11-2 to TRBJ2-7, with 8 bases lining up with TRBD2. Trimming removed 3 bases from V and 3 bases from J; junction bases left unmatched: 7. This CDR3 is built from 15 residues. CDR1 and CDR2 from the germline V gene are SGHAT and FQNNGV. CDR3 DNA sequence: TGTGCCAGCAGCTTCGGAGGGAGCGGGAGCTACGAGCAGTACTTC. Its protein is CASSFGGSGSYEQYF. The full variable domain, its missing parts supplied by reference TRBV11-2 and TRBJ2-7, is EAGVAQSPRYKIIEKRQSVAFWCNPISGHATLYWYQQILGQGPKLLIQFQNNGVVDDSQLPKDRFSAERLKGVDSTLKIQPAKLEDSAVYLCASSFGGSGSYEQYFGPGTRLTVT.

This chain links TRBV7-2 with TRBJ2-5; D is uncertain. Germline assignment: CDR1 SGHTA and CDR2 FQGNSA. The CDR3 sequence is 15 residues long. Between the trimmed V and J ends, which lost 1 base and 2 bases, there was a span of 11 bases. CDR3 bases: TGTGCCAGCAGCTTAGTGCAGAACCGACAAGAGACCCAGTACTTC. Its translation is CASSLVQNRQETQYF.

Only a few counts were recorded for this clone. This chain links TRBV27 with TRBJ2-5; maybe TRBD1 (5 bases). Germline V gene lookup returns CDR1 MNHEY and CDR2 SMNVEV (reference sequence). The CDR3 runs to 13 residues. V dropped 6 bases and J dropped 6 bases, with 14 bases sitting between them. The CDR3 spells CASSSDSQKTQYF. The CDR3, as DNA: TGTGCCAGCAGCTCAGACAGTCAAAAGACCCAGTACTTC.

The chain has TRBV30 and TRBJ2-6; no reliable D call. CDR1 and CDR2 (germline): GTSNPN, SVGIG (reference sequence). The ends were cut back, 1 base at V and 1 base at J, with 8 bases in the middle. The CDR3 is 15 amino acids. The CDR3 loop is CAWSDRQSGANVLTF. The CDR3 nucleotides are TGTGCCTGGAGTGATCGGCAGTCTGGGGCCAACGTCCTGACTTTC. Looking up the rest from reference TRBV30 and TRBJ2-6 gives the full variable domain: SQTIHQWPATLVQPVGSPLSLECTVEGTSNPNLYWYRQAAGRGLQLLFYSVGIGQISSEVPQNLSASRPQDRQFILSSKKLLLSDSGFYLCAWSDRQSGANVLTFGAGSRLTVL.

The CDR3 nucleotides read TGTGCCAGCAGCTTGACCGGGGAGCTGTTTTTT. Its translation is CASSLTGELFF. The chain recombines TRBV11-2 with TRBJ2-2, with unresolved D. The ends were cut back, 3 bases at V and 5 bases at J, with 1 base in the middle. Looked up from germline, CDR1 is SGHAT and CDR2 is FQNNGV. The CDR3 loop spans 11 amino acids.

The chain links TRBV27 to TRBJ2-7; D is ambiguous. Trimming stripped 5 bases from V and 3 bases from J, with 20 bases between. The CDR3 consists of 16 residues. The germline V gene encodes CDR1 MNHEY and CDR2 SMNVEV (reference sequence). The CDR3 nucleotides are TGTGCCAGCAGTCCAAACAACGCCGGGCCAAACTACGAGCAGTACTTC. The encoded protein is CASSPNNAGPNYEQYF.

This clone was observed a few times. Here the CDR3 reads CASSPGTGRNYNEQFF. CDR3 in DNA: TGTGCCAGCAGCCCCGGGACAGGTAGGAACTACAATGAGCAGTTCTTC. This sequence joins TRBV7-8 and TRBJ2-1, with 8 bases lining up with TRBD1. Germline CDR1 SGHVS, CDR2 FQNEAQ. The CDR3 runs to 16 residues. The V and J ends lost 5 bases and 3 bases, in that order; junction bases with no gene match: 9.